Shown below are 5 T cell receptor beta chains from a single sample sequenced in a study of monozygotic twins with inflammatory bowel disease. TCRdb reanalyzed the 5' RACE reads, giving one entry per CDR3 protein sequence and no DNA. With approximately 400,000 distinct CDR3 sequences in the sample, the ten largest clones hold 2.4%. Sequencing input: blood. The receptors originated from a human donor with ulcerative colitis or Crohn's disease, or a healthy co-twin of an affected twin (not recorded which).

This chain joins TRBV7-3 and TRBJ2-3; without DNA, the TCRdb call of TRBD2 cannot be checked. Germline V gene lookup returns CDR1 SGHTA and CDR2 FQGTGA. The CDR3 is 14 residues long. CDR3 loop: CASSRAGGPDTQYF.

The V gene is TRBV6-1, the J gene TRBJ2-2; TCRdb reports TRBD2, a call that lacks DNA to check it against. Germline lookup yields CDR1 MNHNS and CDR2 SASEGT. The CDR3 runs to 13 residues. The CDR3 sequence is CASRGGNTGELFF.

The gene calls are TRBV6-2 or TRBV6-3 and TRBJ1-5; there is no DNA to check the TCRdb D call of TRBD1. Germline CDR1 MNHEY, CDR2 SVGEGT. CDR3 length: 16 residues. This CDR3 reads CASSFVGQGSNQPQHF.

The chain joins TRBV5-1 to TRBJ2-5; no DNA is available, so the TRBD2 call from TCRdb remains unchecked. Germline assignment: CDR1 SGHRS and CDR2 YFSETQ. This CDR3 is 17 amino acids long. The CDR3 region is CASSPGLAGVEQETQYF.

V and J are TRBV20-1 and TRBJ2-1; TCRdb's D gene call, TRBD2, goes unchecked for lack of DNA. Germline CDR1 DFQATT, CDR2 SNEGSKA (reference sequence). The CDR3 runs 14 residues. This CDR3 is CSARGGGAYNEQFF.